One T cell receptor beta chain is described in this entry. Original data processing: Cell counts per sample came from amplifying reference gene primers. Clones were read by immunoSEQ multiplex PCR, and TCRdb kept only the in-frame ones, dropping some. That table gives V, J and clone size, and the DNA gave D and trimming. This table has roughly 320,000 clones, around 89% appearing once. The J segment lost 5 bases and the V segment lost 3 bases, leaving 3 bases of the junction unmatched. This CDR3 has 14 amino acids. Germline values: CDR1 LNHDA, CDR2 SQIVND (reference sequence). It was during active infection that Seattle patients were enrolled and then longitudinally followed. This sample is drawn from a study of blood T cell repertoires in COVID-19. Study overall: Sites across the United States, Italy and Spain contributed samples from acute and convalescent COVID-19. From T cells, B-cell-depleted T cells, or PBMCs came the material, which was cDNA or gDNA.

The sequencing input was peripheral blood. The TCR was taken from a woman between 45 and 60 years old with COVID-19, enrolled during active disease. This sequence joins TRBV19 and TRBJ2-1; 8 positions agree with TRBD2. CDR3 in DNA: TGTGCCAGTAGTATCCAGCGGGGGAACAATGAGCAGTTCTTC. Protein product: CASSIQRGNNEQFF.